These T cell receptor beta chains were read from a single sample in a study of blood T cell repertoires in COVID-19. Sequencing used immunoSEQ multiplex PCR; TCRdb keeps in-frame clones, though not all of them. The table records roughly 150,000 clones, approximately 81% of them present only once. Sequencing was done on a sample of peripheral blood. The receptor source for this set is a woman aged 55-69 years with COVID-19, enrolled during active disease. Both conserved end residues are part of each CDR3. Fields, in order: J gene, V gene, clone size, D gene, CDR3 protein, CDR3 DNA. D genes are given only for firm matches. Rows give clone size only sometimes, using once, few, many, or a class for an expanded clone.

TRBJ1-2,TRBV2,-,TRBD1,CASKGQGINNGYTF,TGTGCCAGCAAGGGACAGGGGATTAACAATGGCTACACCTTC
TRBJ2-1,TRBV3-1/TRBV3-2,-,TRBD2,CASSQGLTSGSHNEQFF,TGTGCCAGCAGCCAGGGATTGACTAGCGGGAGCCACAATGAGCAGTTCTTC
TRBJ1-1,TRBV12-3/TRBV12-4,-,TRBD1,CASRPQGSEAFF,TGTGCCAGCAGACCACAGGGGTCTGAAGCTTTCTTT
TRBJ2-5,TRBV18,-,-,CASSPPQGRGSKTQYF,TGTGCCAGCTCACCACCCCAGGGAAGGGGGTCAAAGACCCAGTACTTC
TRBJ1-1,TRBV5-4,few,-,CASTLTGGTEAFF,TGTGCCAGCACCTTAACGGGGGGCACTGAAGCTTTCTTT
TRBJ1-5,TRBV7-6,-,-,CASSRTRAQPQHF,TGTGCCAGCAGCAGGACAAGAGCCCAGCCCCAGCATTTT
TRBJ1-2,TRBV10-3,-,TRBD1,CATQGGSGYTF,TGTGCCACACAGGGGGGGTCTGGCTACACCTTC
TRBJ2-5,TRBV19,-,-,CASRHRSAGETQYF,TGTGCCAGTAGACACCGGTCCGCCGGGGAGACCCAGTACTTC
TRBJ1-1,TRBV5-1,-,TRBD1,CASSSKQTGRNTEAFF,TGCGCCAGCAGCTCTAAACAGACAGGGCGGAACACTGAAGCTTTCTTT
TRBJ1-5,TRBV12-5,-,-,CASGLPRQPQHF,TGTGCTAGTGGTTTGCCCAGGCAGCCCCAGCATTTT
TRBJ1-1,TRBV19,few,-,CAASIGQSRFF,TGTGCCGCCTCAATCGGACAGTCGAGGTTCTTT
TRBJ2-5,TRBV12-3/TRBV12-4,-,-,CASGRETQYF,TGTGCCAGCGGGAGGGAGACCCAGTACTTC
TRBJ1-1,TRBV7-8,-,-,CASSLSSGGASNTEAFF,TGTGCCAGCAGCTTAAGTTCTGGGGGGGCCTCGAACACTGAAGCTTTCTTT
TRBJ1-5,TRBV5-4,-,-,CASSPGGNQPQHF,TGTGCCAGCAGCCCAGGGGGCAATCAGCCCCAGCATTTT
TRBJ1-1,TRBV18,-,-,CASSDSGSTEAFF,TGTGCCAGCTCGGACAGCGGGAGCACTGAAGCTTTCTTT
TRBJ1-2,TRBV7-8,-,TRBD1,CASSSQTGSFRGYTF,TGTGCCAGCAGCTCGCAGACAGGGTCCTTTCGCGGCTACACCTTC
TRBJ1-2,TRBV29-1,-,TRBD1,CSARDRYYGYTF,TGCAGCGCAAGGGACAGATACTATGGCTACACCTTC
TRBJ1-3,TRBV6-5,-,-,CASGRQVGNTIYF,TGTGCCAGCGGGCGCCAGGTGGGAAACACCATATATTTT
TRBJ1-2,TRBV11-2,-,-,CASSLGQLDGYTF,TGTGCCAGCAGCTTAGGACAGCTAGATGGCTACACCTTC
TRBJ1-5,TRBV2,-,-,CASSEALGSRNQPQHF,TGTGCCAGCAGTGAAGCGCTGGGCAGTAGGAATCAGCCCCAGCATTTT
TRBJ1-5,TRBV10-1,-,-,CASSAGQGSNQPQHF,TGCGCCAGCAGTGCGGGGCAGGGGAGCAATCAGCCCCAGCATTTT
TRBJ1-6,TRBV2,-,-,CASAGAAYNSPLHF,TGTGCCAGCGCGGGGGCCGCCTATAATTCACCCCTCCACTTT
TRBJ2-7,TRBV19,-,-,CASSIETGAYEQYF,TGTGCCAGTAGTATAGAAACAGGAGCATACGAGCAGTACTTC
TRBJ1-5,TRBV7-9,-,TRBD1,CASSLVQGGVRNQPQHF,TGTGCCAGCAGCTTAGTTCAGGGGGGAGTTCGCAATCAGCCCCAGCATTTT
TRBJ2-2,TRBV11-2,-,-,CASSRHWAVGNTGELFF,TGTGCCAGCAGCCGTCACTGGGCTGTAGGGAACACCGGGGAGCTGTTTTTT
TRBJ1-2,TRBV11-2,-,-,CASSPPTDWVLNYGYTF,TGTGCCAGCAGCCCCCCGACAGATTGGGTACTGAACTATGGCTACACCTTC
TRBJ2-3,TRBV3-1/TRBV3-2,once,-,CASSQVQGAADTQYF,TGTGCCAGCAGCCAAGTACAGGGAGCGGCAGATACGCAGTATTTT
TRBJ1-2,TRBV4-1,-,TRBD1,CASSSRTGAYNYGYTF,TGCGCCAGCAGCTCGCGGACAGGGGCTTATAACTATGGCTACACCTTC
TRBJ1-1,TRBV4-1,once,TRBD1,CASSQPDRENTEAFF,TGCGCCAGCAGCCAACCGGACAGGGAGAACACTGAAGCTTTCTTT
TRBJ2-3,TRBV24-1,-,TRBD1,CATSATGGTDTQYF,TGTGCCACCAGTGCAACAGGGGGGACAGATACGCAGTATTTT
TRBJ2-3,TRBV5-5,once,-,CASSFLTPPRSTDTQYF,TGTGCCAGCAGCTTTTTAACACCGCCGCGGAGCACAGATACGCAGTATTTT
TRBJ2-1,TRBV27,-,-,CASSPRQSSSYNEQFF,TGTGCCAGCAGTCCGCGACAGAGTAGCTCCTACAATGAGCAGTTCTTC
TRBJ1-1,TRBV2,-,-,CASIGDTEAFF,TGTGCCAGCATCGGGGACACTGAAGCTTTCTTT
TRBJ2-3,TRBV3-1/TRBV3-2,-,TRBD1,CASSPTGTGTTDTQYF,TGTGCCAGCAGCCCCACCGGGACAGGGACGACAGATACGCAGTATTTT
TRBJ2-5,TRBV5-1,-,-,CASSYGPGETQYF,TGCGCCAGCAGTTATGGACCGGGGGAGACCCAGTACTTC
TRBJ1-3,TRBV6-1,-,-,CASSEVFGNTIYF,TGTGCCAGCAGTGAAGTATTTGGAAACACCATATATTTT
TRBJ2-3,TRBV5-1,-,TRBD1,CASSLEGWQGADTQYF,TGCGCCAGCAGCTTGGAAGGTTGGCAGGGGGCAGATACGCAGTATTTT
TRBJ2-3,TRBV6-5,-,-,CASSYSVGARDTQYF,TGTGCCAGCAGTTACTCTGTGGGAGCGAGGGATACGCAGTATTTT
TRBJ1-5,TRBV6-4,-,TRBD1,CASKISRQGLSNQPQHF,TGTGCCAGCAAAATATCCCGACAGGGCCTTAGCAATCAGCCCCAGCATTTT
TRBJ2-1,TRBV5-1,-,-,CASSLEPSAKEQFF,TGCGCCAGCAGCTTGGAACCCAGCGCCAAGGAGCAGTTCTTC
TRBJ2-1,TRBV5-1,few,TRBD1,CASSFGTGSYNEQFF,TGCGCCAGCAGCTTTGGGACAGGGTCCTACAATGAGCAGTTCTTC
TRBJ1-1,TRBV27,-,-,CASSLNFRGTEAFF,TGTGCCAGCAGTTTAAATTTCCGGGGGACTGAAGCTTTCTTT
TRBJ1-3,TRBV9,-,TRBD1,CASSADRVSGNTIYF,TGTGCCAGCAGCGCAGACAGGGTCTCTGGAAACACCATATATTTT